The present T cell receptor beta chain was sequenced within a study of blood T cell repertoires in COVID-19 (TCRdb year 2020). Study-level background: The collaborator samples originated in the United States, Italy and Spain and spanned the acute and convalescent phases of COVID-19. Samples were obtained from the ongoing ImmuneRACE study (first 160 participants) and from 1,254 subjects provided by 6 global collaborators. The repertoires were made available in a free public database intended to serve as a resource for research on the immune response to SARS-CoV-2. Deeply sampled blood TCRbeta repertoires from subjects exposed to, actively infected with, or recovered from COVID-19 were included in the dataset. Nearly every sample came with metadata listing a de-identified subject ID, COVID-19 status, age in years and sex. HLA class I and class II types, where available, came from metadata supplied by the sample provider rather than from assay-based typing. The prospective study material was composed of cDNA or gDNA derived from T cells, B-cell-depleted T cells, or PBMCs. What the authors observed across the whole study: The amount of clinical and demographic metadata varied by source and participant and was provided uncurated.

TCRbeta CDR3 regions were amplified from genomic DNA by means of the immunoSEQ Assay, a bias-controlled multiplex PCR. In the original analysis: Within the assay, amplification of reference gene primers was used to estimate how many nucleated cells each sample contained. Sequence reads were collapsed and filtered to measure the absolute abundance of every unique TCRbeta CDR3 rearrangement. For each sample, productive Simpson clonality was calculated by taking the square root of Simpson's diversity index across productive rearrangements. Held by TCRdb, this immuneACCESS table contains in-frame sequences only and omits some clones. Under half of the omission traces to an unresolved V gene where checked; the cause of the rest is unknown. Clonal size and the V and J genes are those of that table, whereas D and trimming came from the DNA. Present in this sample are 120,000 to 150,000 clones, approximately 85% of which were seen just once. The leading ten clones occupy less than 5% of the sample.

Each collaborating institution followed its own protocols to collect whole blood in K2EDTA tubes. For TCRbeta analysis, collaborators shipped samples in one of three forms: frozen whole blood, isolated PBMCs, or DNA extracted from either of those sample types. Relative to germline, V is missing 7 bases and J is missing 1 base, with 6 bases of the junction outside any gene match. The CDR3 runs 14 residues from the cysteine to the phenylalanine. Solely the CDR3 DNA is kept, with 42 bases framed from the first base. CDR1 and CDR2 are drawn from the germline V gene: MDHEN, SYDVKM. As to this clone: The specificity of this receptor is unknown. Base qualities are not provided; no much larger clone lies one nucleotide away.

This sequence originates from a woman of 80 years or more with acute or convalescent COVID-19. The sequencing input was peripheral blood. The V and J genes are TRBV28 and TRBJ2-7; 8 bases in the junction line up with TRBD2. The nucleotide sequence is TGTGCCAGCATACCGGGACTAGGATCCTACGAGCAGTACTTC. Its protein product is CASIPGLGSYEQYF.